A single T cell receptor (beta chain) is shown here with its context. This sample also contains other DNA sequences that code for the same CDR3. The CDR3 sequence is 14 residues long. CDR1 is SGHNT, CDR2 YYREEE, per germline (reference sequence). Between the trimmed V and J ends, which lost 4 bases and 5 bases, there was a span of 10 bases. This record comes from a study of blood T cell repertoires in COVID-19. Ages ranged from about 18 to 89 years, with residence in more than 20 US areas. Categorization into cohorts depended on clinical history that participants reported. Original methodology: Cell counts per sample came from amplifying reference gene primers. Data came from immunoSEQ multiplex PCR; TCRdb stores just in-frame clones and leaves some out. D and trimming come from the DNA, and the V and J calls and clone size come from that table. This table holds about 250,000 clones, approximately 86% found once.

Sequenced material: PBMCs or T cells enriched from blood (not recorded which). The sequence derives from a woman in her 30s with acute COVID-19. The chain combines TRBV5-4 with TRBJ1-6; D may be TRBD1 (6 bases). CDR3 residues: CASSRGQDNSPLHF. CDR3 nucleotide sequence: TGTGCCAGCAGCCGGGGACAAGATAATTCACCCCTCCACTTT.